This T cell receptor (beta chain) comes out of a study of blood T cell repertoires in COVID-19. Study context: PBMCs, B-cell-depleted T cells, or T cells provided the cDNA or gDNA that made up the material.

This clone was picked up a small number of times. Authors' methods: Reference gene primer amplification gave estimated nucleated cell counts. Assay: immunoSEQ multiplex PCR; the TCRdb copy retains only in-frame clones and omits some. The V and J calls and the clone size are those of that table, but D and trimming were determined from the DNA. There are roughly 140,000 clones in the sample; around four fifths occur only once, and more than 5.5% lies in the top ten. V was shortened by 2 bases and J by 3 bases, with 8 bases between the two germline ends. The CDR3 runs to 14 residues. Germline-derived CDR1 and CDR2 are SGHTA and FQGTGA.

The origin of this receptor is a man aged 45-60 years who had recovered from COVID-19. Sequenced material: PBMCs or T cells enriched from blood (not recorded which). This sequence joins TRBV7-3 and TRBJ2-1; tentatively, D is TRBD1 (6 bases). The CDR3 here is CASSLQDSYNEQFF. Written as DNA, the CDR3 is TGTGCCAGCAGCTTACAGGACAGCTACAATGAGCAGTTCTTC. Drawing the rest from reference TRBV7-3 and TRBJ2-1, the complete variable domain is GAGVSQTPSNKVTEKGKYVELRCDPISGHTALYWYRQSLGQGPEFLIYFQGTGAADDSGLPNDRFFAVRPEGSVSTLKIQRTERGDSAVYLCASSLQDSYNEQFFGPGTRLTVL.